Presented here are 13 T cell receptor beta chains from one specimen sequenced in a study of post-analysis software for immune sequencing data. The antigens for these receptors are not known. Unique-molecular-identifier-tagged TCR beta cDNA libraries were used. From the PCR reads, TCRdb called clonotypes with MiXCR, one entry per CDR3 protein. The sample has about 620,000 distinct CDR3 sequences, roughly 46% seen once. General study points: The five TRBV segments detected at higher frequency in patients than in controls included TRBV5-6, TRBV5-1 and TRBV20-1.

Specimen: blood. The source is a girl under 18 with multiple sclerosis.

The chain has TRBV12-3 or TRBV12-4 and TRBJ1-5; the match to TRBD1 covers 9 bases. V shed 6 bases, J shed 5 bases, and the junction held 8 bases outside the gene matches. This CDR3 has 15 amino acids. CDR3 sequence: CASRRGQGTDQPQHF. The CDR3 coding sequence is TGTGCCAGCAGGCGGGGACAGGGTACAGATCAGCCCCAGCATTTT.

The chain combines TRBV20-1 with TRBJ1-5; TRBD1 matches 8 bases. V dropped 6 bases and J dropped 2; count of bases not matched to a gene: 6. The CDR3 totals 14 residues. Germline V gene lookup returns CDR1 DFQATT and CDR2 SNEGSKA (reference sequence). The CDR3 DNA sequence: TGCAGTGCCTGGGACAGGAGGGGCAATCAGCCCCAGCATTTT. It translates to CSAWDRRGNQPQHF.

This clonotype was picked up a small number of times. The chain employs TRBV29-1 and TRBJ2-7; possibly TRBD1 or TRBD2 for D (5 bases each). Trimming stripped 2 bases from V and 0 bases from J, with 11 bases between. CDR1 and CDR2 (germline): SQVTM, ANQGSEA. The CDR3 is 14 residues long. In nucleotides, the CDR3 is TGCAGCGTTGAATCTGGGGGTCCCTCCTACGAGCAGTACTTC. Its protein product is CSVESGGPSYEQYF.

This clonotype turned up a few times. The rearrangement uses TRBV6-6 and TRBJ2-3, with D possibly being TRBD1 (6 bases). The germline V gene has CDR1 MNHNY and CDR2 SVGAGI (reference sequence). Trimming took 6 bases from V and 5 from J, leaving 21 bases between them. The CDR3 runs to 16 residues. The CDR3 DNA reads as TGTGCCAGCAGCTCACCGGGTTCTACCAGGGGAGATACGCAGTATTTT. Translating it yields CASSSPGSTRGDTQYF.

A word on this clonotype: It may be a read error: a sequence one base away is much more abundant. The chain employs TRBV10-3 and TRBJ2-7; D gene unclear. CDR3 length: 13 amino acids. CDR1 ENHRY and CDR2 SYGVKD come from the germline V gene. V gave up 5 bases and J gave up 6 bases, with 14 bases separating them. The CDR3 DNA follows: TGTGCCATCAGTAACGGACGGCCCTGCGAGCAGTACTTC. Its protein product is CAISNGRPCEQYF.

In this sample, this clonotype turned up a few times. The chain joins TRBV12-3 or TRBV12-4 to TRBJ2-3; 13 nucleotides line up with TRBD2. Losses at the gene ends were 4 bases for V and 2 bases for J; bases not matched to a gene: 9. CDR3 length: 18 residues. CDR3 protein: CASSWGTSGTEDTDTQYF. In nucleotides, the CDR3 is TGTGCCAGCAGTTGGGGGACTAGCGGGACCGAAGACACAGATACGCAGTATTTT.

This clonotype was recorded a few times. The chain has TRBV6-1 and TRBJ2-4; no firm D call. V was trimmed by 4 bases and J by 4 bases, leaving 8 bases between them. The CDR3 spans 13 residues. CDR1 and CDR2 from the germline V gene are MNHNS and SASEGT. The CDR3 bases are TGTGCCAGCAGTGCCCGGATGAAAAACATTCAGTACTTC. It specifies CASSARMKNIQYF.

The V gene is TRBV9, the J gene TRBJ1-6; the D is unclear. Trimming removed 2 bases from V and 5 bases from J, with 2 bases in between. The CDR3 extends over 12 amino acids. Looked up from germline, CDR1 is SGDLS and CDR2 is YYNGEE. The CDR3 sequence: CASSVNNSPLHF. CDR3 bases: TGTGCCAGCAGCGTTAATAATTCACCCCTCCACTTT.

The V gene is TRBV7-2, the J gene TRBJ2-1; 9 bases align to TRBD2. Germline V gene lookup returns CDR1 SGHTA and CDR2 FQGNSA. The CDR3 sequence is 17 residues long. J lost 2 bases, V lost 2 bases, and 7 bases had no gene match. The chain's CDR3 is CASSLIMAGGTYNEQFF. CDR3 sequence (DNA): TGTGCCAGCAGCTTAATTATGGCGGGGGGGACCTACAATGAGCAGTTCTTC.

The rearrangement joins TRBV7-3 to TRBJ2-7, with a weak D call TRBD2 (7 bases). The CDR3 is 15 amino acids. Germline-derived CDR1 and CDR2 are SGHTA and FQGTGA. The ends were cut back, 5 bases at V and 4 bases at J, with 18 bases in the middle. CDR3 sequence reads: CASSPKLGGRYEQYF. CDR3 bases: TGTGCCAGCAGCCCAAAGTTGGGGGGGCGGTACGAGCAGTACTTC.

In its sample, this clonotype was seen a few times. The chain carries TRBV5-1 and TRBJ2-1; the D call may be TRBD1 or TRBD2 (5 bases each). Germline CDR1 reads SGHRS; CDR2 reads YFSETQ. The CDR3 spans 16 residues. The germline V and J ends were trimmed by 1 base and 0 bases, with 11 bases remaining between them. CDR3 bases: TGCGCCAGCAGCTTGTGGGGGACCTCCTCCTACAATGAGCAGTTCTTC. The encoded protein is CASSLWGTSSYNEQFF.

The rearrangement joins TRBV4-1 to TRBJ2-7, with D perhaps TRBD1 or TRBD2 (5 bases each). The germline V and J ends were trimmed by 0 bases and 6 bases, with 21 bases remaining between them. Germline-derived CDR1 and CDR2 are MGHRA and YSYEKL. The CDR3 is made up of 17 amino acids. The CDR3 DNA is TGCGCCAGCAGCCAAGAGCGGCTAGCATCTCCTCAGGGCGAGCAGTACTTC. Residues: CASSQERLASPQGEQYF.

The chain carries TRBV5-5 and TRBJ2-7, with D perhaps TRBD2 (6 bases). Trimming shortened V by 2 bases and J by 2 bases, and 20 bases separated the two germline ends. The germline V gene has CDR1 SGHKS and CDR2 YYEKEE (reference sequence). The CDR3 spans 17 residues. In DNA form, the CDR3 reads TGTGCCAGCAGCTTCAGGGAGGCGAGGAATGGGCCCTACGAGCAGTACTTC. It encodes CASSFREARNGPYEQYF.